This TCR beta chain appears in the sequencing data of a study of T and B cells in COVID-19 patients. Looking at the study overall: Comorbidities linked to unfavorable COVID-19 outcome were present in nine tenths of the roughly 20 active-infection patients.

Blood genomic DNA input for TRB amplification was about 220-500 ng. BIOMED2 TRB-A/B primer pools were used in multiplex TRB PCR. TCRdb reprocessed the multiplex PCR reads via MiXCR and lists one record per CDR3 protein. The sample carries several thousand distinct CDR3 sequences, approximately 25% recorded once. V was pared by 7 bases and J by 1 base, with 19 bases between. Per germline, CDR1 SQVTM and CDR2 ANQGSEA. The CDR3 has 15 amino acids. This clonotype is labeled medium-sized. Sequenced material: blood. The origin of this receptor is a human donor with active COVID-19. The chain is built from TRBV29-1 and TRBJ1-1; D is possibly TRBD1 (6 bases). This CDR3 reads CSARNGGRGNTEAFF. CDR3 in DNA: TGCAGCGCCCGGAACGGCGGCAGGGGGAACACTGAAGCTTTCTTT.